This T cell receptor beta chain was captured in a study of response to subunit inactivated influenza vaccine. Study-wide findings and caveats: New T cells are recruited in small numbers by each seasonal influenza vaccination, according to the authors' suggestion.

TCRdb recomputed calls from the RT-PCR reads with MiXCR, one row per CDR3 protein. The data hold 450,000 to 600,000 distinct CDR3 sequences, with 7.2% observed a single time. The CDR3 sequence is 13 residues long. CDR1 SGHTA and CDR2 FQGNSA come from the germline V gene. Trimming removed 1 base at V and 5 bases at J, with 8 bases between. This clonotype was seen many times. Its specificity is unknown. The TCR comes from a man aged 50-75 years who received an inactivated influenza vaccine. The chain combines TRBV7-2 with TRBJ2-5; no definite D call. The specimen comprised PBMCs from blood, sampled around 25 months after vaccination. The CDR3 loop is CASSLGPGETQYF. The CDR3 DNA reads as TGTGCCAGCAGCTTAGGACCCGGGGAGACCCAGTACTTC.